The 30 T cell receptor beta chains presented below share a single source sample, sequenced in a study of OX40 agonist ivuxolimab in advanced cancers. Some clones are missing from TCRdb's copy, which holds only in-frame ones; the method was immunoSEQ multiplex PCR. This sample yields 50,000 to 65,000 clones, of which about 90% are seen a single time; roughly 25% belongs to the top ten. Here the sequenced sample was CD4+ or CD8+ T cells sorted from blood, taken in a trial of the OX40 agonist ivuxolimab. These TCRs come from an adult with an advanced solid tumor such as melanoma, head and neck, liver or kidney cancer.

The CDR3 loop reads CASMTSVPQTAYNEQFF. The CDR3 region has the DNA TGTGCCAGCATGACAAGCGTCCCCCAGACGGCGTACAATGAGCAGTTCTTC. The chain combines TRBV28 with TRBJ2-1; unclear D gene. From germline, CDR1 is MDHEN and CDR2 SYDVKM. The CDR3 extends over 17 amino acids. V was cut by 7 bases and J by 4 bases, with 23 bases left in between.

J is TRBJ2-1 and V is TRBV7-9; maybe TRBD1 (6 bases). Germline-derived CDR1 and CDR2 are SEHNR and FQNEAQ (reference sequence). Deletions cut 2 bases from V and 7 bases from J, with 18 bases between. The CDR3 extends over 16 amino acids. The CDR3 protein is CASSLISGVRGNEQFF. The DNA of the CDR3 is TGTGCCAGCAGCTTAATCTCCGGGGTAAGGGGGAATGAGCAGTTCTTC.

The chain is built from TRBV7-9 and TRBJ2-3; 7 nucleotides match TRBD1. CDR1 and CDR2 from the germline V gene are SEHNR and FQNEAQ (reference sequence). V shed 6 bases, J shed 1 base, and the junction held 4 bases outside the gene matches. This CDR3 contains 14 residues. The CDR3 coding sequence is TGTGCCAGCAGGGAAGGGACAGGCACAGATACGCAGTATTTT. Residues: CASREGTGTDTQYF.

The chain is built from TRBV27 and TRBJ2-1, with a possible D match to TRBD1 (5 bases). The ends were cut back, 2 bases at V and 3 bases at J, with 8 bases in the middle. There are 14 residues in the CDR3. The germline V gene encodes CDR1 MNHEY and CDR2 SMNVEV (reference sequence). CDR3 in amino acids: CASSLVDSYNEQFF. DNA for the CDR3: TGTGCCAGCAGTTTAGTCGACAGCTACAATGAGCAGTTCTTC.

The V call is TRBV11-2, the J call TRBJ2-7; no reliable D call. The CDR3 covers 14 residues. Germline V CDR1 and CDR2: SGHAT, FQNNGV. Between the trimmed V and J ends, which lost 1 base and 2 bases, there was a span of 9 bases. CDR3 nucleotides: TGTGCCAGCAGCTTAGTCTACCGAACCTACGAGCAGTACTTC. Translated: CASSLVYRTYEQYF. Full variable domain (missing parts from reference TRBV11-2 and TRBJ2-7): EAGVAQSPRYKIIEKRQSVAFWCNPISGHATLYWYQQILGQGPKLLIQFQNNGVVDDSQLPKDRFSAERLKGVDSTLKIQPAKLEDSAVYLCASSLVYRTYEQYFGPGTRLTVT.

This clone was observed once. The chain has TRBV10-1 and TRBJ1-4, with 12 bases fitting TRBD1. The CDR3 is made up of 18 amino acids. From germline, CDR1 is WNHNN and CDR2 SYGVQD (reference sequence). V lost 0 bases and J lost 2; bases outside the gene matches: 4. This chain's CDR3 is CASSESGDRGRTNEKLFF. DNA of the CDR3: TGCGCCAGCAGTGAGTCGGGGGACAGGGGGCGGACTAATGAAAAACTGTTTTTT.

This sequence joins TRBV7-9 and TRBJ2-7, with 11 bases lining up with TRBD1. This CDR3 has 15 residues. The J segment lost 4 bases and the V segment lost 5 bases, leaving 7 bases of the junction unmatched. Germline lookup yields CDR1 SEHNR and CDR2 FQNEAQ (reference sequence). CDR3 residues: CASSPGDRGFYEQYF. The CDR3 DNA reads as TGTGCCAGCAGCCCGGGGGACAGGGGGTTTTACGAGCAGTACTTC.

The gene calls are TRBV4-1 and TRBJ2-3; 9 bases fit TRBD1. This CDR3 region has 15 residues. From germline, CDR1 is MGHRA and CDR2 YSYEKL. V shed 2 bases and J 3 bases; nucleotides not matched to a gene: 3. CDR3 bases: TGCGCCAGCAGCCAATCGACAGGGGGGACAGATACGCAGTATTTT. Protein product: CASSQSTGGTDTQYF.

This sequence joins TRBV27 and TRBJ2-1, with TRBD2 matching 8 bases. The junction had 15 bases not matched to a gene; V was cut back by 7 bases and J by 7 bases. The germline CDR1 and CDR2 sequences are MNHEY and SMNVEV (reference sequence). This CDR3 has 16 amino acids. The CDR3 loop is CASIPEGLGNLNEQFF. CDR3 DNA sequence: TGTGCCAGCATCCCGGAGGGACTAGGTAATCTTAATGAGCAGTTCTTC.

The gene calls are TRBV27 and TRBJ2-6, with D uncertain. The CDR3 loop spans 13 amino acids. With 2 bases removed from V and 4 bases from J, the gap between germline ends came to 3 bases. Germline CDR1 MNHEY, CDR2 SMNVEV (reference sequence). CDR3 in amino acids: CASSLTGANVLTF. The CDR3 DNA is TGTGCCAGCAGTTTAACCGGGGCCAACGTCCTGACTTTC. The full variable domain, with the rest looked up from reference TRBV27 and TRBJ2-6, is EAQVTQNPRYLITVTGKKLTVTCSQNMNHEYMSWYRQDPGLGLRQIYYSMNVEVTDKGDVPEGYKVSRKEKRNFPLILESPSPNQTSLYFCASSLTGANVLTFGAGSRLTVL.

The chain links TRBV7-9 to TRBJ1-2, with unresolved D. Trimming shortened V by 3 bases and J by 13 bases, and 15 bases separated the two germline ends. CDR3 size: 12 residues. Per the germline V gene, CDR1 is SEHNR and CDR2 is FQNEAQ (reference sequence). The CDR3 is CASSFSADEVTF. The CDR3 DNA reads TGTGCCAGCAGCTTCTCGGCCGATGAGGTCACCTTC.

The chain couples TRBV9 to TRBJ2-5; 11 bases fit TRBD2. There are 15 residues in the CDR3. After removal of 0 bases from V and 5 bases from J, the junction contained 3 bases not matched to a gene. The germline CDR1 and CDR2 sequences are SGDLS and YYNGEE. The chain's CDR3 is CASSVGGLAVETQYF. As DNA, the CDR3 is TGTGCCAGCAGCGTAGGGGGACTAGCGGTGGAGACCCAGTACTTC.

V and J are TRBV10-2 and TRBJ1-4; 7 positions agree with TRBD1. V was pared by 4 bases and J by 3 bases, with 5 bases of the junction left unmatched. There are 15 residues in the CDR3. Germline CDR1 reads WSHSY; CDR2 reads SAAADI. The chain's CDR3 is CASSATGTANEKLFF. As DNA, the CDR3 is TGCGCCAGCAGTGCCACAGGGACAGCTAATGAAAAACTGTTTTTT.

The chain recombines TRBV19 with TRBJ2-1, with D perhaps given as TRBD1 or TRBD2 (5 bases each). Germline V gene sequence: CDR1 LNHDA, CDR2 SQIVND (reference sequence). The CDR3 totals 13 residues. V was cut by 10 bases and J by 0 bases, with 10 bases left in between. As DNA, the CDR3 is TGTGCCACGGGGCTTAACTCCTACAATGAGCAGTTCTTC. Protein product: CATGLNSYNEQFF. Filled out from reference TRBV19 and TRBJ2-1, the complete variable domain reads DGGITQSPKYLFRKEGQNVTLSCEQNLNHDAMYWYRQDPGQGLRLIYYSQIVNDFQKGDIAEGYSVSREKKESFPLTVTSAQKNPTAFYLCATGLNSYNEQFFGPGTRLTVL.

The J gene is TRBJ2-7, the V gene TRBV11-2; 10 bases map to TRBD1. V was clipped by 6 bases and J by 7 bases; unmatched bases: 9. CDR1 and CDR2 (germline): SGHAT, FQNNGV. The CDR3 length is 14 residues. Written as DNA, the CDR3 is TGTGCCAGCAGTCCCGACAGGGGGCTGGTGGAGCAGTACTTC. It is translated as CASSPDRGLVEQYF.

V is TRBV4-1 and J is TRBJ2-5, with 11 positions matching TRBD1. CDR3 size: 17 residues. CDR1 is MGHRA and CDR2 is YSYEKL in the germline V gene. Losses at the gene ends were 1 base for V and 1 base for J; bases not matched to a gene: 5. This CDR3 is CASSQGFGQGAQETQYF. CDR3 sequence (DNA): TGCGCCAGCAGCCAAGGATTTGGACAGGGGGCCCAAGAGACCCAGTACTTC.

CDR3 nucleotides: TGTGCCTGGAGCCCGGGAGGGCTTGAAGAGCAGTACTTC. It is translated as CAWSPGGLEEQYF. The chain joins TRBV30 to TRBJ2-7, with TRBD2 identical over 8 bases. The CDR3 is made up of 13 amino acids. With 3 bases clipped from V and 7 bases from J, the junction kept 8 bases outside the gene matches. Per germline, CDR1 GTSNPN and CDR2 SVGIG (reference sequence). The whole variable domain, remainder taken from reference TRBV30 and TRBJ2-7, is SQTIHQWPATLVQPVGSPLSLECTVEGTSNPNLYWYRQAAGRGLQLLFYSVGIGQISSEVPQNLSASRPQDRQFILSSKKLLLSDSGFYLCAWSPGGLEEQYFGPGTRLTVT.

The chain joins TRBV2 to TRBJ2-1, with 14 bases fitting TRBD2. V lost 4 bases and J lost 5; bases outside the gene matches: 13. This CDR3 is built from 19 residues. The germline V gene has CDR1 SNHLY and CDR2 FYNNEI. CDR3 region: CASSAYEFRLAGGNNEQFF. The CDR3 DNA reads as TGTGCCAGCAGTGCCTACGAGTTCAGACTAGCGGGAGGGAACAATGAGCAGTTCTTC. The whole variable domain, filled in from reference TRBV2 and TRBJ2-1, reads EPEVTQTPSHQVTQMGQEVILRCVPISNHLYFYWYRQILGQKVEFLVSFYNNEISEKSEIFDDQFSVERPDGSNFTLKIRSTKLEDSAMYFCASSAYEFRLAGGNNEQFFGPGTRLTVL.

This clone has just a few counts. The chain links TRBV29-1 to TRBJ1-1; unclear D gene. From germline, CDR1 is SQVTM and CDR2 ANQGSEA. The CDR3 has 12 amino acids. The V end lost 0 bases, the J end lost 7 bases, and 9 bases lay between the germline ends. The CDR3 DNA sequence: TGCAGCGTTGAAGATAACAGAGATGAAGCTTTCTTT. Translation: CSVEDNRDEAFF.

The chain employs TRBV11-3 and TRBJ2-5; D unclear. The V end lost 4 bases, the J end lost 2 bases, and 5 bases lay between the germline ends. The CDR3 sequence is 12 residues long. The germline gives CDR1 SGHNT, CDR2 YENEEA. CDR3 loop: CASSSLQETQYF. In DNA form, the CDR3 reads TGTGCCAGCAGCTCCCTTCAAGAGACCCAGTACTTC.

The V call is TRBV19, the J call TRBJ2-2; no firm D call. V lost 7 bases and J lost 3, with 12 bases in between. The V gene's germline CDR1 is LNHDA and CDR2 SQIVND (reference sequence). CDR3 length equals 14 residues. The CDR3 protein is CASTSAAHTGELFF. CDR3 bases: TGTGCCAGTACATCGGCGGCCCACACCGGGGAGCTGTTTTTT.

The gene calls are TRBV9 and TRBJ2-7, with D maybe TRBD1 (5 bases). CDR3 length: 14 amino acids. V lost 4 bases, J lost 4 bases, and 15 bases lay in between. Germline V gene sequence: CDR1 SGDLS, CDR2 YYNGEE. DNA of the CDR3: TGTGCCAGCAGCCTTGACAGCCTCAATTACGAGCAGTACTTC. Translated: CASSLDSLNYEQYF.

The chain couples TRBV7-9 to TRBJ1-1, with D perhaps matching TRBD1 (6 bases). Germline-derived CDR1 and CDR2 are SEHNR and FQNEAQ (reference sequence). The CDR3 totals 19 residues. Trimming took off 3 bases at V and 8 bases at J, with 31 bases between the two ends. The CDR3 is CASSFFVDSLRAINKEAFF. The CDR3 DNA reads TGTGCCAGCAGCTTCTTTGTGGACAGCCTCAGGGCAATTAATAAGGAAGCTTTCTTT.

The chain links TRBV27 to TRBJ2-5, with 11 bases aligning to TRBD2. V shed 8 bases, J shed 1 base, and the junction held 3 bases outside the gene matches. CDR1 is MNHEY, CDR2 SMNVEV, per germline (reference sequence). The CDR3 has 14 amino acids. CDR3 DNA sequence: TGTGCCAGCGCCGGGACTAGCGGCCAAGAGACCCAGTACTTC. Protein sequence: CASAGTSGQETQYF.

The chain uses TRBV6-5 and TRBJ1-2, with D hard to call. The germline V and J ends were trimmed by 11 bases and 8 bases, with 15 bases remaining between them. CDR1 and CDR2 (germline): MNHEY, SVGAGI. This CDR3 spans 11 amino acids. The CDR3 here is CAAREAWGYTF. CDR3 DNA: TGTGCCGCCCGGGAGGCCTGGGGCTACACCTTC.

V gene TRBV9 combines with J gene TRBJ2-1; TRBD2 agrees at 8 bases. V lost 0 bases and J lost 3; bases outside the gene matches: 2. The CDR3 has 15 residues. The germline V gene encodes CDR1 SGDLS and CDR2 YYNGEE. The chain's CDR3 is CASSVVAGIYNEQFF. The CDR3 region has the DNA TGTGCCAGCAGCGTAGTAGCGGGAATCTACAATGAGCAGTTCTTC.

The CDR3 DNA reads as TGTGCCACCAGCAGAGAGTGGGCCCTTGAGTACAATGAGCAGTTCTTC. This encodes CATSREWALEYNEQFF. The chain recombines TRBV15 with TRBJ2-1, with D hard to call. This CDR3 is 16 amino acids long. The V and J ends lost 0 bases and 4 bases respectively, with 13 bases between them. Germline V lookup: CDR1 LNHNV, CDR2 YYDKDF (reference sequence). Complete variable domain (other parts from reference TRBV15 and TRBJ2-1): DAMVIQNPRYQVTQFGKPVTLSCSQTLNHNVMYWYQQKSSQAPKLLFHYYDKDFNNEADTPDNFQSRRPNTSFCFLDIRSPGLGDTAMYLCATSREWALEYNEQFFGPGTRLTVL.

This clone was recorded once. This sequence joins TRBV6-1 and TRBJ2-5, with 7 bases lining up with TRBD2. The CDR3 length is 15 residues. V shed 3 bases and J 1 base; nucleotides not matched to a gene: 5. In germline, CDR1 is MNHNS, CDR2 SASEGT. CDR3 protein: CASSDVASGQETQYF. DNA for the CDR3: TGTGCCAGCAGTGACGTAGCTAGCGGCCAAGAGACCCAGTACTTC.

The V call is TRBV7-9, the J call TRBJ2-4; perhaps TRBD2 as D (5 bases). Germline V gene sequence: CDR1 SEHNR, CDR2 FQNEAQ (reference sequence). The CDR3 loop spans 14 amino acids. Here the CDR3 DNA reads TGTGGTCCCCAACGAGGGCTAGCCAAAAACATTCAGTACTTC. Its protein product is CGPQRGLAKNIQYF. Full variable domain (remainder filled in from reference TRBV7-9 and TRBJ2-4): DTGVSQNPRHKITKRGQNVTFRCDPISEHNRLYWYRQTLGQGPEFLTYFQNEAQLEKSRLLSDRFSAERPKGSFSTLEIQRTEQGDSAMYLCGPQRGLAKNIQYFGAGTRLSVL.

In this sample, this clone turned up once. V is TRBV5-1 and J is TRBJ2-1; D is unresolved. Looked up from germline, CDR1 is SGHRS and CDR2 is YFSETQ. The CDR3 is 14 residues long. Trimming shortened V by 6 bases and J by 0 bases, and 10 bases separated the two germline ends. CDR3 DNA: TGCGCCAGCACGCCGGACGGCTCCTACAATGAGCAGTTCTTC. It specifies CASTPDGSYNEQFF.